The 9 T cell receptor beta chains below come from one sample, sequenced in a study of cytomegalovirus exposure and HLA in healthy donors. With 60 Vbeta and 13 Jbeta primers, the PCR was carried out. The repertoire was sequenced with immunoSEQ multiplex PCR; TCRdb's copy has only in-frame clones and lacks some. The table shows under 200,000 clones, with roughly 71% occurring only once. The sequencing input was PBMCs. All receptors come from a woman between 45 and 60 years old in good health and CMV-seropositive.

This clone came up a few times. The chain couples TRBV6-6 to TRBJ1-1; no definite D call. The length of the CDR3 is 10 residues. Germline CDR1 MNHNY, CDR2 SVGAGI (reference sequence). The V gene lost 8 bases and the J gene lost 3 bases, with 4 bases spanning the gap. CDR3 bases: TGTGCCAGCGGGCACACTGAAGCTTTCTTT. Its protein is CASGHTEAFF.

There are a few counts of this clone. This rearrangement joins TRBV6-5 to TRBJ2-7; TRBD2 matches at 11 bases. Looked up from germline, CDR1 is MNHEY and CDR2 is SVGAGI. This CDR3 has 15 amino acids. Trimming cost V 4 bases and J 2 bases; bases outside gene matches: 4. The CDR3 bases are TGTGCCAGCAGTTTACTAGCGGGGGTCACCTACGAGCAGTACTTC. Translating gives CASSLLAGVTYEQYF.

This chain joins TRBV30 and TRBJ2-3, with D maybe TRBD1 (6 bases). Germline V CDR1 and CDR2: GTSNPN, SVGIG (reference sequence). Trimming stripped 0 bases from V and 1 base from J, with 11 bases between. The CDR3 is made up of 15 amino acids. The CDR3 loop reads CAWSVQGFRTDTQYF. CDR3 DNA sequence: TGTGCCTGGAGTGTACAGGGTTTCCGCACAGATACGCAGTATTTT.

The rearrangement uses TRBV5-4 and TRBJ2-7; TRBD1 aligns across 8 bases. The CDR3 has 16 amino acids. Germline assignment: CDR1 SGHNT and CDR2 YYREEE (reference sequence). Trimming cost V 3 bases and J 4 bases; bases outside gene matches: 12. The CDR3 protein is CASSSGRDRSLYEQYF. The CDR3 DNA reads TGTGCCAGCAGCTCGGGCCGGGACAGGAGCCTATACGAGCAGTACTTC. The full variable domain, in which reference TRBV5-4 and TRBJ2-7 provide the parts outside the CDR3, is ETGVTQSPTHLIKTRGQQVTLRCSSQSGHNTVSWYQQALGQGPQFIFQYYREEENGRGNFPPRFSGLQFPNYSSELNVNALELDDSALYLCASSSGRDRSLYEQYFGPGTRLTVT.

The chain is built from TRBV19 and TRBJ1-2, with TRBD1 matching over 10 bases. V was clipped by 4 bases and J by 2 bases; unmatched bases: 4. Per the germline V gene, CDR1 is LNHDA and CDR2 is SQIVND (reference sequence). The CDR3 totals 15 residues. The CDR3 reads CASSRGQGMNYGYTF. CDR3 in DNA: TGTGCCAGTAGTAGGGGACAGGGGATGAACTATGGCTACACCTTC.

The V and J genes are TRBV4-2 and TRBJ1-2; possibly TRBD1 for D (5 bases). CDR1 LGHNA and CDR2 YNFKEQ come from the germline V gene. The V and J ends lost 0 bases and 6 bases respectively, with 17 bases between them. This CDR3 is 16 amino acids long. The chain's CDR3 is CASSQEIGQGSNGYTF. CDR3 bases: TGTGCCAGCAGCCAAGAGATAGGACAAGGGTCCAATGGCTACACCTTC.

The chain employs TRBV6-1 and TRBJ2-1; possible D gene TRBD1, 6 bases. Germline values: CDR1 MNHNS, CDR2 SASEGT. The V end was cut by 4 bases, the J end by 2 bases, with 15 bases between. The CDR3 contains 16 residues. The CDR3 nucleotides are TGTGCCAGCAGTGCAAATCAGGGGAAGGCCTACAATGAGCAGTTCTTC. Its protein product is CASSANQGKAYNEQFF.

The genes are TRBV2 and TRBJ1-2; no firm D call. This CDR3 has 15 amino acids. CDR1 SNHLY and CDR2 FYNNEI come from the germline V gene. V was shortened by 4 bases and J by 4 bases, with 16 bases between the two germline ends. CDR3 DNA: TGTGCCAGCAGTGCGATGGCAGGTGGAACCTATGGCTACACCTTC. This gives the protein CASSAMAGGTYGYTF.

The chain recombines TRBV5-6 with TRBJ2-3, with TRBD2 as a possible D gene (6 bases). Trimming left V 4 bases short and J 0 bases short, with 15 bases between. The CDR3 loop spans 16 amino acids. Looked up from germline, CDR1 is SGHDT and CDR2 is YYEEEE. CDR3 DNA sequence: TGTGCCAGCAGCGGAGGGACTGATCCTAGCACAGATACGCAGTATTTT. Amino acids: CASSGGTDPSTDTQYF.